Listed here is a single T cell receptor beta chain. Its antigen is not yet known. Per-base quality was not reported, and no clone a single base away is much larger than it. The record originates from a study of shared clonotypes between healthy human individuals (dated by TCRdb to 2018 to 2021). As for the study more broadly: A few men and two women, aged 18 to 49 years, made up the cohort. Between about 0.85 and 8.9 billion PBMCs per donor were obtained by leukapheresis. To estimate repertoire size and how much clonotypes are shared between individuals, the study performed deep sequencing of blood TCR repertoires from 4 to 6 healthy adults. To increase sequencing depth and limit assay-specific biases, TCR repertoire library preparation and sequencing were carried out by different laboratories using diverse techniques. For each donor, CD4 naive and CD4 memory were each run on three plates, CD8 naive on two plates, and CD8 memory on one plate. The research as a whole found: The small number of donors limited the genetic and exposure-history diversity represented. Sampling was restricted to blood, and TCR repertoires in tissue are likely to differ from TCR repertoires in blood. Naive subsets generally had larger estimated clonotype richness than memory subsets did. Pairwise subsampling led to the expectation that sequencing depth would affect the degree of clonotype sharing among donors. Compared with non-shared clonotypes, the clonotypes found in all four sorted-subset donors had higher generation probabilities. Even with the large sequencing depth, rarefaction of the sorted-subset datasets indicated that sequencing was incomplete. When several donors were compared, the shared fraction of clonotypes was roughly 4.8% for naive CD4, approximately 3.5% for naive CD8, 2% to 2.5% for memory CD4, and 0.3% to 0.5% for memory CD8.

TCR CDR3 regions were amplified from genomic DNA by multiplex PCR using the deep immunoSEQ assay. For each cell subset, the extracted genomic DNA was distributed evenly across all wells of several immunoSEQ 96-well plates, and each plate served as one replicate. For sorted subsets, roughly 200 ng of genomic DNA, equivalent to 25,000 to 35,000 T cell genomes, went into each replicate PCR. Purified libraries were quantified with a Qubit 3.0 fluorometer, sized on a Bioanalyzer 2100, and re-quantified with the KAPA Library Quantification kit. A separate single-read 150-cycle Illumina NextSeq 550 flow cell was used to sequence each immunoSEQ 96-well plate. Concerning the study's data processing: Because only junctional sequences without quality scores were contained in the immunoSEQ output, filtering matching that applied to full-length reads could not be performed. To assign V/J genes and CDR3, sequences were annotated using PyIR, a Python wrapper for IgBLAST v1.9, with IMGT germline references. Any read was removed if the V/J assignment was weak (E-value above 1e-6), the CDR3 was missing, or the read contained stop codons, out-of-frame junctions, or ambiguous translated residues. V3J clonotypes were defined as sequences sharing the same inferred V gene, J gene, and CDR3 amino acid sequence. The percentage overlap between two repertoires was calculated by dividing the number of shared unique clonotypes by the size of the smaller repertoire. Richness of each repertoire was evaluated using RTK rarefaction, the Chao1 estimator, and Recon v2.1 estimates of unobserved clonotypes. For all TCRbeta clonotypes obtained by the gDNA method from four donors, generation probabilities were computed with OLGA. TCRdb stores this immuneACCESS table with in-frame sequences only. Part of the clones is absent; in the studies checked, under half of the shortfall reflects unresolved V genes, and no reason is known for the rest. V, J and clone size are taken as reported in that table, and D and trimming were inferred from the DNA itself. For this sample the table gives 700,000 to 950,000 clones, of which 96% were detected only once. The top ten clonotypes cover under 0.3% of the sample.

CD8 naive samples were CD45RO-negative cells positively selected for CCR7, giving a CD45RA+CCR7+ population that excluded TemRA cells. Healthy HIV-negative adults with no recently reported acute infections or vaccinations were included as donors. Only Caucasian adults living in Nashville, Tennessee, USA were represented among the donors. After blood collection by leukapheresis, PBMCs were isolated using Ficoll-Histopaque density gradient centrifugation and then cryopreserved in the vapor phase of liquid nitrogen. Analytical flow cytometry was used to check the purity and quantity of each magnetically sorted T cell population. Genomic DNA was isolated from every sorted fraction and measured by UV absorbance on a Nanodrop 2000c. This clonotype originated in a man aged 30-40 years in good health. Specimen: naive CD8+ T cells sorted from blood. Per the publication, the cell subset or site label means: CD45RA+CCR7+.

The sequenced DNA is TGTGCCAGCAGCAAAGAGGGGGCTCCTTTGGAGACCCAGTACTTC. Translated, it reads CASSKEGAPLETQYF. The sequence links TRBV7-6 to TRBJ2-5, with 7 bases matching TRBD1. CDR1 SGHVS and CDR2 FNYEAQ were looked up in the germline V gene. V has 5 bases trimmed and J has 5 bases trimmed; junction bases matching no gene number 11. The CDR3 has 15 amino acids, counting the end cysteine and phenylalanine. Only CDR3 DNA is held: 45 bases, read in frame from base 1. The full variable domain, completed from the reference TRBV7-6 and TRBJ2-5 proteins outside the CDR3, reads GAGVSQSPRYKVTKRGQDVALRCDPISGHVSLYWYRQALGQGPEFLTYFNYEAQQDKSGLPNDRFSAERPEGSISTLTIQRTEQRDSAMYRCASSKEGAPLETQYFGPGTRLLVL.